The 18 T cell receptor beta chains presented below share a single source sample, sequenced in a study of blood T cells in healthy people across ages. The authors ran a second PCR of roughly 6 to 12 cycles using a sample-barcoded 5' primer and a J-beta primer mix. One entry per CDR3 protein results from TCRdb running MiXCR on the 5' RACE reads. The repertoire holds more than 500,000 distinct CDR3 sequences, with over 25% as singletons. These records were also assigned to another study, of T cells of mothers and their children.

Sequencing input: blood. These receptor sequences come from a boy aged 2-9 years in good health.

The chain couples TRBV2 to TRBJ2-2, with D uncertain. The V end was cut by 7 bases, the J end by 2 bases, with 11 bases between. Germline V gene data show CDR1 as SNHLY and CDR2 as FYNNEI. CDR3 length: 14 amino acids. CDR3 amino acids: CASTRLGNTGELFF. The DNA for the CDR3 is TGTGCCAGCACCAGATTGGGCAACACCGGGGAGCTGTTTTTT.

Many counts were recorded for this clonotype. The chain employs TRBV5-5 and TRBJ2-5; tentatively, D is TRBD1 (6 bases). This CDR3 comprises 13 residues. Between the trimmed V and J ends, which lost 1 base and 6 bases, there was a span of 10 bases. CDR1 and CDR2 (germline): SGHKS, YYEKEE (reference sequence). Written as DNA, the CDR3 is TGTGCCAGCAGCTTGACAGGGACGAAGACCCAGTACTTC. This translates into CASSLTGTKTQYF.

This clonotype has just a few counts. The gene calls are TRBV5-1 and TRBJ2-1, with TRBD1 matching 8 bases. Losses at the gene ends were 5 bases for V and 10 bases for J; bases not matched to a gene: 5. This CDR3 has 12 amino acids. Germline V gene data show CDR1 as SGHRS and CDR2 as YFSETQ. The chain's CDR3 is CASRKQGVEQFF. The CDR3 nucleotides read TGCGCCAGCAGGAAACAGGGGGTCGAGCAGTTCTTC.

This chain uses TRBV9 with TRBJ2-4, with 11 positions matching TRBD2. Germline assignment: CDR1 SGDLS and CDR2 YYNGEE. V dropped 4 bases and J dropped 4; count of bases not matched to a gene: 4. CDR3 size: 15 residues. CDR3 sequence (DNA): TGTGCCAGCAGCTCGGGACTAGCGGTAAAAAACATTCAGTACTTC. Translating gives CASSSGLAVKNIQYF.

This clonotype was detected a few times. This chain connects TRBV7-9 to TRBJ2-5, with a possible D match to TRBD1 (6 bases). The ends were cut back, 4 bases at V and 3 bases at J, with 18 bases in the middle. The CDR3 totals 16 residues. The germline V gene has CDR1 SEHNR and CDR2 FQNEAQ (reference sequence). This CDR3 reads CASSSLPLHREETQYF. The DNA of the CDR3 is TGTGCCAGCAGCTCTCTACCGTTGCACAGGGAAGAGACCCAGTACTTC.

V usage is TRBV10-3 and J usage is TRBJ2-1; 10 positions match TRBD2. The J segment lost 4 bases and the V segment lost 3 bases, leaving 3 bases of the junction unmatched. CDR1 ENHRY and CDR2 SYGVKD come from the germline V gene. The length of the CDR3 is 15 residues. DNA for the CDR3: TGTGCCATCAGTGACAGGACTAGCGGATACAATGAGCAGTTCTTC. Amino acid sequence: CAISDRTSGYNEQFF.

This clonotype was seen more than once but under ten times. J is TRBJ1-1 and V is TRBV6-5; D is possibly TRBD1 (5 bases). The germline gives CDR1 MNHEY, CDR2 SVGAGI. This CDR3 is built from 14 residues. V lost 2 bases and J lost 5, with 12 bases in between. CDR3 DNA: TGTGCCAGCAGTTACCGCCAGGGTCAAACTGAAGCTTTCTTT. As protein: CASSYRQGQTEAFF.

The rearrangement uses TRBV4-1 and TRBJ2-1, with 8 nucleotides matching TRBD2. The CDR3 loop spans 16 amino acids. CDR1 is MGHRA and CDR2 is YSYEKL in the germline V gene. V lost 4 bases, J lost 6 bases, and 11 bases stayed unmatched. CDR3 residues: CASSRTSSGWVNEQFF. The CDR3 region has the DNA TGCGCCAGCAGCCGGACTAGCAGCGGGTGGGTCAATGAGCAGTTCTTC.

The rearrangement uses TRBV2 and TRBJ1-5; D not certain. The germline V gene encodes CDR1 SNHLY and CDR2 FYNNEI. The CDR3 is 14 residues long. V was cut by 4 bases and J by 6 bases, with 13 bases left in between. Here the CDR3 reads CASSAMLLGQPQHF. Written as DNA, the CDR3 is TGTGCCAGCAGTGCTATGTTATTAGGTCAGCCCCAGCATTTT.

The CDR3 coding sequence is TGTGCCAGCACCTGGGACACGAGCTACGAGCAGTACTTC. Its protein product is CASTWDTSYEQYF. V is TRBV12-3 or TRBV12-4 and J is TRBJ2-7; TRBD1 might be the D (6 bases). The CDR3 runs to 13 residues. Trimming left V 7 bases short and J 3 bases short, with 13 bases between.

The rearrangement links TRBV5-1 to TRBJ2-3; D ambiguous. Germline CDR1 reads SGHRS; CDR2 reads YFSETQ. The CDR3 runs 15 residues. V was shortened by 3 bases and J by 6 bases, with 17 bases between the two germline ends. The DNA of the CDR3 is TGCGCCAGCAGCTCGTCCGCATCCTTATCCGATACGCAGTATTTT. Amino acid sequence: CASSSSASLSDTQYF.

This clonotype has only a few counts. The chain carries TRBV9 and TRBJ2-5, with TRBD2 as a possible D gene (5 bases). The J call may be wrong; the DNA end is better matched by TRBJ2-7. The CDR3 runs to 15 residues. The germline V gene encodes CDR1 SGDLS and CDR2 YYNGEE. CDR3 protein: CASSVAWPGTYEQYF. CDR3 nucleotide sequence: TGTGCCAGCAGCGTAGCTTGGCCGGGAACCTACGAGCAGTACTTC.

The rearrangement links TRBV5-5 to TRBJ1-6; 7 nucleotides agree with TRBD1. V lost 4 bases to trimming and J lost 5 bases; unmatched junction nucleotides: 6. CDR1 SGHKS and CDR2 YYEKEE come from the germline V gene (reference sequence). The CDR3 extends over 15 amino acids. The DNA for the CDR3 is TGTGCCAGCAGCATCACAGGGGACCATAATTCACCCCTCCACTTT. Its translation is CASSITGDHNSPLHF.

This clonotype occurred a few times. The CDR3 here is CASRPFKSAGRALPNYEQYF. In DNA, the CDR3 is TGTGCCAGCAGGCCATTTAAGTCCGCTGGCAGGGCTTTACCTAACTACGAGCAGTACTTC. The rearrangement uses TRBV11-2 and TRBJ2-7; D is perhaps TRBD1 (5 bases). This CDR3 region has 20 residues. Germline assignment: CDR1 SGHAT and CDR2 FQNNGV. V was cut by 6 bases and J by 3 bases, with 33 bases left in between.

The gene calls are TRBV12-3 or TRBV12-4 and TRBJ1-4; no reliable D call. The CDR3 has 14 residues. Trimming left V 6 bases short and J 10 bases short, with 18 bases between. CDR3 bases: TGTGCCAGCAGCCTCATTGAACGAGCTGGAAAACTGTTTTTT. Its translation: CASSLIERAGKLFF.

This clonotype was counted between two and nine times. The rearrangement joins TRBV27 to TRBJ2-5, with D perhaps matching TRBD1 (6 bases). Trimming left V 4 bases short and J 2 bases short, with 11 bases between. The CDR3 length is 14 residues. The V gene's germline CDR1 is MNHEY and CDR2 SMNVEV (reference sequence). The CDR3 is CASSSHRAQETQYF. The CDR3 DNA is TGTGCCAGCAGTTCCCACAGGGCTCAAGAGACCCAGTACTTC.

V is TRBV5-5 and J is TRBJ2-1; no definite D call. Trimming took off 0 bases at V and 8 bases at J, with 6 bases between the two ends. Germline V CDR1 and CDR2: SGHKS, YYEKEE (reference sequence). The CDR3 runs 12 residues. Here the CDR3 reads CASSLDRYEQFF. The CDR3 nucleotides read TGTGCCAGCAGCTTGGATAGGTATGAGCAGTTCTTC.

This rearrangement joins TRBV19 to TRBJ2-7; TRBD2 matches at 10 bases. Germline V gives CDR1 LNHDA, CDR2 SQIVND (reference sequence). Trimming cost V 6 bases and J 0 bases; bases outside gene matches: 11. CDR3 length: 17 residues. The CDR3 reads CASSYLYSGRSSYEQYF. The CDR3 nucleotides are TGTGCCAGTAGCTATTTGTATAGCGGGAGGAGCTCCTACGAGCAGTACTTC.